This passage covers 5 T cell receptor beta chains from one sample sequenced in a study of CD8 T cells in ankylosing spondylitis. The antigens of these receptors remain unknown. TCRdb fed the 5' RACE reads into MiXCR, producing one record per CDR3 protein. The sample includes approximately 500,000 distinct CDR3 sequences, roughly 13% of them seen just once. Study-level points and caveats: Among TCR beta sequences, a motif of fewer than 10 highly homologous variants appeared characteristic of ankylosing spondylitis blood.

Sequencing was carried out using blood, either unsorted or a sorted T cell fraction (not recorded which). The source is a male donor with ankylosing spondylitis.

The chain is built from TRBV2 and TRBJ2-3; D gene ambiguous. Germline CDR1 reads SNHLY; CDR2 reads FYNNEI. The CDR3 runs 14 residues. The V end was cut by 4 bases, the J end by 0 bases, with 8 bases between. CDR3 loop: CASSVERSTDTQYF. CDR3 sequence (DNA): TGTGCCAGCAGTGTAGAGCGAAGCACAGATACGCAGTATTTT. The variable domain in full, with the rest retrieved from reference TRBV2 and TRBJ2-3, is EPEVTQTPSHQVTQMGQEVILRCVPISNHLYFYWYRQILGQKVEFLVSFYNNEISEKSEIFDDQFSVERPDGSNFTLKIRSTKLEDSAMYFCASSVERSTDTQYFGPGTRLTVL.

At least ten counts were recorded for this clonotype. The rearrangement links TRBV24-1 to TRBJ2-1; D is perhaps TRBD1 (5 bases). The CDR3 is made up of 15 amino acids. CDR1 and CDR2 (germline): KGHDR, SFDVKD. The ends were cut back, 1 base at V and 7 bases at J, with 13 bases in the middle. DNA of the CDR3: TGTGCCACCAGTGATTTCCCGGACAATAGGAATGAGCAGTTCTTC. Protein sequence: CATSDFPDNRNEQFF.

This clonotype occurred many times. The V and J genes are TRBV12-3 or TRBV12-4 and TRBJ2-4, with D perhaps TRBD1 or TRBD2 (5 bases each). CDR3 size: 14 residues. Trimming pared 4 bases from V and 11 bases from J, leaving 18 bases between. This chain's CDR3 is CASSSDSGGVFQYF. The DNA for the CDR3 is TGTGCCAGCAGTTCCGACAGTGGGGGAGTGTTTCAGTACTTC.

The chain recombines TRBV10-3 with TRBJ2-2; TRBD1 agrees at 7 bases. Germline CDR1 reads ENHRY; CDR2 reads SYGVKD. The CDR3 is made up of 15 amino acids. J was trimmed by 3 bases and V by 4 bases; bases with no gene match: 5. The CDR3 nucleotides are TGTGCCATCAGTGGCAGGGGGAAGGACACCGGGGAGCTGTTTTTT. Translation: CAISGRGKDTGELFF.

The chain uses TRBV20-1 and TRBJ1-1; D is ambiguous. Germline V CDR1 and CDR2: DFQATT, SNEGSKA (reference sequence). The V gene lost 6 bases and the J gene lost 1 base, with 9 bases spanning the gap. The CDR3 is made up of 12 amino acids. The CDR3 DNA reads TGCAGTGCCGTTTCAGGGAACACTGAAGCTTTCTTT. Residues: CSAVSGNTEAFF.